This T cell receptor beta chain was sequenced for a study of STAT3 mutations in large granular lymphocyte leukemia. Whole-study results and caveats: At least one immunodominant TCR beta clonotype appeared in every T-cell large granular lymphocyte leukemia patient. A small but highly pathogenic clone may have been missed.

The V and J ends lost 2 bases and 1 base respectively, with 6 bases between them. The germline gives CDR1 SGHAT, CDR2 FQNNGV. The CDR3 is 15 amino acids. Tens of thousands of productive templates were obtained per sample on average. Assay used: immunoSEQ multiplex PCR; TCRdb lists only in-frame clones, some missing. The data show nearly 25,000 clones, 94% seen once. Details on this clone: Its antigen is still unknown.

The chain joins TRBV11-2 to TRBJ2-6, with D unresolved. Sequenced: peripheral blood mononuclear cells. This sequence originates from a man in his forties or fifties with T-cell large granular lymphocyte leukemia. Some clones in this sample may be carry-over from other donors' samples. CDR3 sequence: CASSLRPSGANVLTF. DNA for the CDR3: TGTGCCAGCAGCTTAAGACCGTCTGGGGCCAACGTCCTGACTTTC. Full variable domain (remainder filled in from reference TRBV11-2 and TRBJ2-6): EAGVAQSPRYKIIEKRQSVAFWCNPISGHATLYWYQQILGQGPKLLIQFQNNGVVDDSQLPKDRFSAERLKGVDSTLKIQPAKLEDSAVYLCASSLRPSGANVLTFGAGSRLTVL.